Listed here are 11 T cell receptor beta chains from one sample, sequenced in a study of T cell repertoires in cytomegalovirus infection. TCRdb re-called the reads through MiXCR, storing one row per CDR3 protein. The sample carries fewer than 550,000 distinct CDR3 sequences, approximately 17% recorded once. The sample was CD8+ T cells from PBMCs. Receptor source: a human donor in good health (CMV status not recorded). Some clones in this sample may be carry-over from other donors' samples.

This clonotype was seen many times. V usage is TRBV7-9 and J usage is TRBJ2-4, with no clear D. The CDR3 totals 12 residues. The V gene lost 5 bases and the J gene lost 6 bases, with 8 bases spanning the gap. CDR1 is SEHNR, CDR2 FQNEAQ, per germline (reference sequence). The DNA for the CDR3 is TGTGCCAGCAGCCCAAACGGAAACATTCAGTACTTC. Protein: CASSPNGNIQYF.

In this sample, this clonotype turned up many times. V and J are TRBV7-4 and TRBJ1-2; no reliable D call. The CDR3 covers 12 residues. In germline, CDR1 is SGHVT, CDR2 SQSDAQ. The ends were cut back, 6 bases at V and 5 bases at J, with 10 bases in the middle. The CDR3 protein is CASSRREYGYTF. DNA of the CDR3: TGTGCCAGCAGTCGAAGGGAATATGGCTACACCTTC.

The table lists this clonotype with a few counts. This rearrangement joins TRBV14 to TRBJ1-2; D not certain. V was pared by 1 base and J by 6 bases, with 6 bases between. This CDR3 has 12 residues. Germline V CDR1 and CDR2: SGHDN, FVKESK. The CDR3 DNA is TGTGCCAGCAGCCAAGTGGGGAATGGCTACACCTTC. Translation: CASSQVGNGYTF. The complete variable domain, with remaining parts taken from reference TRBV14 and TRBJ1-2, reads EAGVTQFPSHSVIEKGQTVTLRCDPISGHDNLYWYRRVMGKEIKFLLHFVKESKQDESGMPNNRFLAERTGGTYSTLKVQPAELEDSGVYFCASSQVGNGYTFGSGTRLTVV.

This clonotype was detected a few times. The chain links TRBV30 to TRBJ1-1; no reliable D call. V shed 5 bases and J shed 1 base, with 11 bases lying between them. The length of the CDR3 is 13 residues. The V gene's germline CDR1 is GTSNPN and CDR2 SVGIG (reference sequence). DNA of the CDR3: TGTGCCTGGGCGCTAACACGGAACACTGAAGCTTTCTTT. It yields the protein CAWALTRNTEAFF.

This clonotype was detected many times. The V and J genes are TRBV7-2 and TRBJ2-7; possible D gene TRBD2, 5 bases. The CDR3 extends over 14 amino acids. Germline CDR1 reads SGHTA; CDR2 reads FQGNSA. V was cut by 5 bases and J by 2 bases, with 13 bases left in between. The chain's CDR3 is CASSLERATYEQYF. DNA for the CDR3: TGTGCCAGCAGCCTCGAGAGGGCTACCTACGAGCAGTACTTC.

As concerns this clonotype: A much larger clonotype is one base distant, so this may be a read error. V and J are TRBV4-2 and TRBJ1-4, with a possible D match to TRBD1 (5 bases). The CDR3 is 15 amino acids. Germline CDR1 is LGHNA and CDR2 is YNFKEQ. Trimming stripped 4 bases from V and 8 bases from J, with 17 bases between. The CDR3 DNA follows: TGTGCCAGCAGCCGAACCTCAGGGAGCGGAGAAAAACTGTTTTTT. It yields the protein CASSRTSGSGEKLFF.

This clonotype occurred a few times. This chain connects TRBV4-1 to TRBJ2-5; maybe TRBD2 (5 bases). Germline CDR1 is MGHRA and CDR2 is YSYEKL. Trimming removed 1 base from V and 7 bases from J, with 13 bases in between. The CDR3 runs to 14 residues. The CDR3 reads CASSQVLTAGTQYF. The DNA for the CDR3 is TGCGCCAGCAGCCAAGTCCTCACCGCGGGGACCCAGTACTTC.

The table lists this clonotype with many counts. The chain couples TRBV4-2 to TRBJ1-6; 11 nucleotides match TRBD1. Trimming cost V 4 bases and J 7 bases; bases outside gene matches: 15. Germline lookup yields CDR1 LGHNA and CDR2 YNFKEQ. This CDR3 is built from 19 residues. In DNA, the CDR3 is TGTGCCAGCAGCCCATGGGCCGGGACAGGGGGAGAAGGAAATTCACCCCTCCACTTT. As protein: CASSPWAGTGGEGNSPLHF.

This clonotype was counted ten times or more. CDR3 nucleotide sequence: TGTGCCAGCAGCTTGGGGGGGAATTCACCCCTCCACTTT. Residues: CASSLGGNSPLHF. The chain employs TRBV27 and TRBJ1-6, with a tentative D call TRBD1 (5 bases). Germline-derived CDR1 and CDR2 are MNHEY and SMNVEV (reference sequence). CDR3 size: 13 residues. Trimming cost V 6 bases and J 7 bases, with 10 bases left between them.

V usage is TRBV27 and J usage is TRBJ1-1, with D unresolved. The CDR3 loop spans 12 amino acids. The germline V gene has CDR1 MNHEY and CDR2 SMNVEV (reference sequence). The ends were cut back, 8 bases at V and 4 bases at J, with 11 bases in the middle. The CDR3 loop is CASQHSGTEAFF. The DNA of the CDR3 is TGTGCCAGCCAACATTCAGGCACTGAAGCTTTCTTT.

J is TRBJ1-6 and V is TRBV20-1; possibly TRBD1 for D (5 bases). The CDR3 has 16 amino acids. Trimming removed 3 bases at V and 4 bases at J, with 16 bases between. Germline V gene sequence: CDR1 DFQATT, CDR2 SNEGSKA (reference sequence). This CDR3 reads CSARPRRDRYNSPLHF. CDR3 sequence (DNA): TGCAGTGCTAGGCCCCGCAGGGATAGATATAATTCACCCCTCCACTTT.